This TCR beta chain was sequenced in a study of T cell clonality in common variable immunodeficiency. Findings of the study overall: CVID subjects showed higher TCRbeta clonality than healthy controls. Fewer TCRbeta clones were shared among CVID subjects than controls. In common variable immunodeficiency, TCR beta chains reportedly carried fewer deletions and N-nucleotide insertions. Repertoire-complication correlations in CVID were limited by patient heterogeneity.

This clone was seen ten or more times. What it binds is unknown. The read finishes 3 residues shy of the CDR3 end, and the germline J gene is used to complete it. The V end was cut by 0 bases, the J end by 5 bases, with 7 bases between. Germline V gene lookup returns CDR1 DFQATT and CDR2 SNEGSKA (reference sequence). The CDR3 runs 12 residues. TCRdb keeps only in-frame clones here, not all; method: immunoSEQ multiplex PCR. The table lists about 81,000 clones, with no singletons. The TCR was taken from a person aged 18 to 70 in good health. V is TRBV20-1 and J is TRBJ1-2; no clear D gene. Sequencing was performed on peripheral blood mononuclear cells. The covered CDR3 bases are TGCAGTGCTAGAGATCCAGAATATGGC. Its translation: CSARDPEYG. The entire CDR3 is CSARDPEYGYTF.